The rows below give T cell receptor beta chains drawn from one sample of a study of PD-1 blockade in classical Hodgkin lymphoma. Assay: immunoSEQ multiplex PCR; the TCRdb copy retains only in-frame clones and omits some. Of some 20,000 clones in the sample, roughly 82% were seen once. Sequenced material: CD8+ T cells from blood, taken before the fourth cycle of nivolumab. These receptors came from a human donor with classical Hodgkin lymphoma. The conserved cysteine and the conserved F or W are not part of the CDR3 here. The D gene is left open where the match is weak. Clone size is given for some rows only: seen once, a few or many times, or a class if the clone is expanded.

abundance: NA
j_gene: TRBJ2-7
v_gene: TRBV4-2
d_gene: NA
CDR3aa: ASSLDGSYEQY

abundance: NA
j_gene: TRBJ1-5
v_gene: TRBV6-5
d_gene: NA
CDR3aa: ASSYSQWGTQPQH

abundance: NA
j_gene: TRBJ2-7
v_gene: TRBV7-9
d_gene: NA
CDR3aa: ASSLEGHMAISYEQY

abundance: NA
j_gene: TRBJ2-3
v_gene: TRBV5-4
d_gene: NA
CDR3aa: ASSLEGSDTQY

abundance: NA
j_gene: TRBJ2-5
v_gene: TRBV7-8
d_gene: NA
CDR3aa: ASSLLAGQETQY

abundance: few
j_gene: TRBJ1-6
v_gene: TRBV21-1
d_gene: NA
CDR3aa: ASSKGRTDTFFNSPLH

abundance: NA
j_gene: TRBJ1-2
v_gene: TRBV29-1
d_gene: TRBD1
CDR3aa: SVEDRRGLANYGYT

abundance: once
j_gene: TRBJ2-1
v_gene: TRBV9
d_gene: TRBD2
CDR3aa: ASSGATSGGDNEQF

abundance: NA
j_gene: TRBJ2-1
v_gene: TRBV11-2
d_gene: NA
CDR3aa: ASTLSREQF

abundance: medium-sized
j_gene: TRBJ2-7
v_gene: TRBV10-2
d_gene: TRBD1
CDR3aa: ASSPSTGVEQY